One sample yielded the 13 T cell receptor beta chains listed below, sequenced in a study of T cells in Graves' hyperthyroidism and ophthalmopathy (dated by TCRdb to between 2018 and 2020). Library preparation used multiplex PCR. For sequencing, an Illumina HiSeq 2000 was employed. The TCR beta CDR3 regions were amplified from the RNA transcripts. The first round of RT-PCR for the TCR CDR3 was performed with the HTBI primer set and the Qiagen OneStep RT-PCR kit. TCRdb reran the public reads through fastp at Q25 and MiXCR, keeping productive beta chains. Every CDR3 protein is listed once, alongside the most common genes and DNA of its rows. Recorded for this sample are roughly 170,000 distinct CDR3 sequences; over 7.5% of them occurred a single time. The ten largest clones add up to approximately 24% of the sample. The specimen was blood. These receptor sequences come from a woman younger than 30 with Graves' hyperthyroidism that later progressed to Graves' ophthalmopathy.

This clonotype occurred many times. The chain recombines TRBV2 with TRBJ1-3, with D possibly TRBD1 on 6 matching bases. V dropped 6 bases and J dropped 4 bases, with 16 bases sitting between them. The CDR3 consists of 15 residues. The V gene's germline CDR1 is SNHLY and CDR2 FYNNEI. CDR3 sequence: CASSNNRVSGNTIYF. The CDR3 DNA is TGTGCCAGCAGCAACAACAGGGTCTCCGGAAACACCATATATTTT.

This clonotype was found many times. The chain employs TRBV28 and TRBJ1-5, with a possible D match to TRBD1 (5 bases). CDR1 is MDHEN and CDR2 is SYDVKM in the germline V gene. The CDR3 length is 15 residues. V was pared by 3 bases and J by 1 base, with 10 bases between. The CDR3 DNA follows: TGTGCCAGCAGTTTTCAGGGTGTGAGCAATCAGCCCCAGCATTTT. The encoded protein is CASSFQGVSNQPQHF.

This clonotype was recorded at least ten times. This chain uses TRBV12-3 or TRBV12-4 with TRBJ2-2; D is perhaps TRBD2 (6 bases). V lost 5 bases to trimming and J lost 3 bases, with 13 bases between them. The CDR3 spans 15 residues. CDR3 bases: TGTGCCAGCAGTCGCGGGACCCGGGACACCGGGGAGCTGTTTTTT. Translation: CASSRGTRDTGELFF.

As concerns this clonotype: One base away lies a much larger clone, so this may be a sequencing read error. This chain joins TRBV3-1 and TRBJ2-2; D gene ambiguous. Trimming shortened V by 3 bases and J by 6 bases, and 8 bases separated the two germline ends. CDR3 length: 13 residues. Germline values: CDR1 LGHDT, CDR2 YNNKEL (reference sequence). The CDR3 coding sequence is TGTGCCAGCAGCCAGGGTAATCCCGGGGAGCTGTTTTTT. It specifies CASSQGNPGELFF.

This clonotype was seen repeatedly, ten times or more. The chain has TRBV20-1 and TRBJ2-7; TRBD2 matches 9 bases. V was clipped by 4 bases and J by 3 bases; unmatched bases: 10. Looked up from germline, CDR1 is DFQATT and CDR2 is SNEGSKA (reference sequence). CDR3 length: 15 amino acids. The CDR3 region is CSAIAGVSIDYEQYF. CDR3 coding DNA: TGCAGTGCTATAGCGGGAGTTTCCATAGACTACGAGCAGTACTTC.

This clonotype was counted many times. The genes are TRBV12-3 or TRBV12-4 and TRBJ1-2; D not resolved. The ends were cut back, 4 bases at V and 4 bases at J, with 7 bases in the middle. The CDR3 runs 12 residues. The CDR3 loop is CASSSLGYGYTF. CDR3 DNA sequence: TGTGCCAGCAGTTCTCTAGGCTATGGCTACACCTTC.

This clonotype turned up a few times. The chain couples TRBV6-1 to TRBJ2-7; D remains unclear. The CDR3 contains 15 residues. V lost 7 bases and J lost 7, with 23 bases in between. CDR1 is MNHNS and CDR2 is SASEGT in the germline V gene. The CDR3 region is CASMRPTGLPQEQYF. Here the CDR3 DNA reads TGTGCCAGCATGAGGCCTACCGGGCTCCCTCAGGAGCAGTACTTC.

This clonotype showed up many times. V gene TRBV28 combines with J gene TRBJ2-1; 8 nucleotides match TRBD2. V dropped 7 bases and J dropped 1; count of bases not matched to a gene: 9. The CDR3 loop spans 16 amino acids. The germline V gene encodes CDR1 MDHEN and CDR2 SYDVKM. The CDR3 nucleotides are TGTGCCAGCACTATTAGCGGGGACCGATCCTACAATGAGCAGTTCTTC. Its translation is CASTISGDRSYNEQFF.

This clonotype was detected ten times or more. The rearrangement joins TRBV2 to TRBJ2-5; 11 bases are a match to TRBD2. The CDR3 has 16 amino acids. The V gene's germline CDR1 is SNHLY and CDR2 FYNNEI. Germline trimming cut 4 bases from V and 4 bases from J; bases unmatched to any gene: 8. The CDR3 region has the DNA TGTGCCAGCAGTGCGTTTCTAGCGGGAGGCGGAGAGACCCAGTACTTC. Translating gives CASSAFLAGGGETQYF.

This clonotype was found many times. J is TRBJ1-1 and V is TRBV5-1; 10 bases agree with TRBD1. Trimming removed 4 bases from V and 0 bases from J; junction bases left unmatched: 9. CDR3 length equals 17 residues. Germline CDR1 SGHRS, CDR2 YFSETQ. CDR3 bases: TGCGCCAGCAGCCCCCGGGACAGGGGCCCGATGAACACTGAAGCTTTCTTT. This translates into CASSPRDRGPMNTEAFF. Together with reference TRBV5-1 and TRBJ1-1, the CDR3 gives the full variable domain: KAGVTQTPRYLIKTRGQQVTLSCSPISGHRSVSWYQQTPGQGLQFLFEYFSETQRNKGNFPGRFSGRQFSNSRSEMNVSTLELGDSALYLCASSPRDRGPMNTEAFFGQGTRLTVV.

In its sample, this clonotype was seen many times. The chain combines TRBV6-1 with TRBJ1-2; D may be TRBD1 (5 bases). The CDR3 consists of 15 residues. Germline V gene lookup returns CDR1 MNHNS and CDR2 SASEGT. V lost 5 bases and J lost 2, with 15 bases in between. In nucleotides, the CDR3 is TGTGCCAGCAGTACCGGGACGGGTAACAACTATGGCTACACCTTC. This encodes CASSTGTGNNYGYTF.

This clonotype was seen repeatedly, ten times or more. DNA of the CDR3: TGTGCCAGCAGTTTAGACCCTAGCGGGGCCTACGAGCAGTACTTC. Amino acids: CASSLDPSGAYEQYF. The V gene is TRBV12-3 or TRBV12-4, the J gene TRBJ2-7; 9 bases are a match to TRBD2. Unmatched junction bases numbered 3, after V lost 1 base and J lost 2 bases. The CDR3 consists of 15 residues.

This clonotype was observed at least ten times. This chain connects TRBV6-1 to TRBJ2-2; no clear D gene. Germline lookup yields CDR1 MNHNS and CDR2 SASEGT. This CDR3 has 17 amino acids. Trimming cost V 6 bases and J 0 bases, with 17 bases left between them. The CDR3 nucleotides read TGTGCCAGCAGCCTCAAGCCGGGCCAGGCGAACACCGGGGAGCTGTTTTTT. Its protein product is CASSLKPGQANTGELFF.